This passage covers 6 T cell receptor beta chains from one sample sequenced in a study of vaccination effects on CD4 cells after COVID-19. Using immunoSEQ multiplex PCR, the repertoire was profiled, and TCRdb retains in-frame clones only, with some absent. The sample holds about 16,000 clones, under 70% seen once. ViraFEST assay sequencing came after antigen-specific CD4+ T cells were expanded with viral peptide pools. A roughly ten-day culture period preceded the isolation of CD4+ T cells. Either the mRNA-1273 or the BNT162b2 vaccine was given to participants as two doses. The antigens these receptors bind are not known. This sample comprised CD4+ T cells from PBMCs cultured with SARS-CoV-2 spike peptides, obtained after COVID-19 vaccination. These receptor sequences come from a human donor who received a COVID-19 vaccine.

This clone showed up just once. The V call is TRBV5-1, the J call TRBJ1-2, with 7 bases aligning to TRBD1. Germline CDR1 reads SGHRS; CDR2 reads YFSETQ. J gave up 10 bases and V 4 bases, and 10 bases lay outside the gene matches. This CDR3 is built from 13 residues. The CDR3 region is CASSAGQTNAYTF. The DNA for the CDR3 is TGCGCCAGCAGCGCGGGACAGACTAACGCCTACACCTTC.

This clone was found once. The rearrangement joins TRBV5-1 to TRBJ2-7; tentatively, D is TRBD2 (6 bases). Trimming removed 0 bases at V and 5 bases at J, with 12 bases between. The CDR3 length is 14 residues. CDR1 and CDR2 (germline): SGHRS, YFSETQ. CDR3 sequence reads: CASSLEAGLDEQYF. CDR3 coding DNA: TGCGCCAGCAGCTTGGAAGCGGGTCTAGACGAGCAGTACTTC.

The V call is TRBV4-1, the J call TRBJ1-2; the D is unclear. V was pared by 1 base and J by 6 bases, with 9 bases between. Germline loops: CDR1 MGHRA, CDR2 YSYEKL. The CDR3 spans 13 residues. CDR3 coding DNA: TGCGCCAGCAGCCAAGTGTGGTGGGATGGCTACACCTTC. This codes for CASSQVWWDGYTF.

J is TRBJ1-1 and V is TRBV6-5, with no clear D. This CDR3 has 13 amino acids. Germline CDR1 reads MNHEY; CDR2 reads SVGAGI. V was trimmed by 6 bases and J by 0 bases, leaving 8 bases between them. CDR3 sequence: CASSLTLNTEAFF. DNA for the CDR3: TGTGCCAGCAGCCTTACATTGAACACTGAAGCTTTCTTT.

The gene calls are TRBV29-1 and TRBJ1-1, with D maybe TRBD1 (5 bases). Germline values: CDR1 SQVTM, CDR2 ANQGSEA. Trimming pared 7 bases from V and 5 bases from J, leaving 11 bases between. The CDR3 loop spans 11 amino acids. The CDR3 reads CSGTRGTEAFF. The CDR3 DNA sequence: TGCAGCGGGACCCGGGGGACTGAAGCTTTCTTT. Combining the CDR3 with reference TRBV29-1 and TRBJ1-1 gives the whole variable domain SAVISQKPSRDICQRGTSLTIQCQVDSQVTMMFWYRQQPGQSLTLIATANQGSEATYESGFVIDKFPISRPNLTFSTLTVSNMSPEDSSIYLCSGTRGTEAFFGQGTRLTVV.

The V and J genes are TRBV19 and TRBJ1-2; 9 nucleotides align to TRBD1. The CDR3 is 13 residues long. CDR1 is LNHDA, CDR2 SQIVND, per germline (reference sequence). V lost 9 bases to trimming and J lost 4 bases; unmatched junction nucleotides: 6. The DNA for the CDR3 is TGTGCCAGCAGGGGACAGGGAGGCTATGGCTACACCTTC. Its protein is CASRGQGGYGYTF.